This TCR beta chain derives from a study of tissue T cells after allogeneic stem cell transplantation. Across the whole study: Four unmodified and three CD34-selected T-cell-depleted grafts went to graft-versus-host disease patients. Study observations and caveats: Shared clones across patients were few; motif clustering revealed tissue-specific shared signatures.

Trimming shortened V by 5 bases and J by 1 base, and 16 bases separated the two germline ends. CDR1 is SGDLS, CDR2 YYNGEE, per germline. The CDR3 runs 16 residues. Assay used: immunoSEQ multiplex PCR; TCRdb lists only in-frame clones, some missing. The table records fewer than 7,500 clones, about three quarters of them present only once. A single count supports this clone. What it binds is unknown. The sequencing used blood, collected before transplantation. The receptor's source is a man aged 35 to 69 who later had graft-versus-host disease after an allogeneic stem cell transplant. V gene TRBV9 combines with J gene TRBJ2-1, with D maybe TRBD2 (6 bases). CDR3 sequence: CASRGGEVGSYNEQFF. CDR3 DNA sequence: TGTGCCAGCAGAGGAGGGGAGGTCGGATCCTACAATGAGCAGTTCTTC.